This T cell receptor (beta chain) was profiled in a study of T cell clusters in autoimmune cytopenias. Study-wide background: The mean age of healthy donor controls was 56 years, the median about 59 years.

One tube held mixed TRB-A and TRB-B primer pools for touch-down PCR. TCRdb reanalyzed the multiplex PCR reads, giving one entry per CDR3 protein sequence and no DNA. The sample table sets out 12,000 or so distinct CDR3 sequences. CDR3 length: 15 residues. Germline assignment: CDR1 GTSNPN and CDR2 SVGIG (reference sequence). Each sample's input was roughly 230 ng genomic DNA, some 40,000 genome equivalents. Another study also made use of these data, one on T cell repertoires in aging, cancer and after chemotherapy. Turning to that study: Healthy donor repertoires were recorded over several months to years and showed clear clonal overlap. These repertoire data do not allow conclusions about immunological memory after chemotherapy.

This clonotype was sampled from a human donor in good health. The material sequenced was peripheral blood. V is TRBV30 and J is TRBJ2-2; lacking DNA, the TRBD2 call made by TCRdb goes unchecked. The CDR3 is CAWKAGGGNTGELFF.